This TCR beta chain was identified during a study of blood T cell repertoires in COVID-19. In Cohort 3, a recovered donor had either two negative PCRs, clearance, or symptom resolution. The protocol was immunoSEQ multiplex PCR, while the TCRdb copy is restricted to in-frame clones and leaves out a portion. The sample carries roughly 150,000 clones, under 90% recorded once. The V gene lost 1 base and the J gene lost 8 bases, with 13 bases spanning the gap. The germline V gene encodes CDR1 SGDLS and CDR2 YYNGEE. The CDR3 is made up of 14 amino acids. Material for sequencing was PBMCs or T cells enriched from blood (not recorded which). The chain recombines TRBV9 with TRBJ2-1, with D maybe TRBD1 (5 bases). The clonotype comes from a man aged 50 or older who had recovered from COVID-19. The CDR3 DNA reads as TGTGCCAGCAGCGTACTCCAGGGTGGGTATGAGCAGTTCTTC. Protein product: CASSVLQGGYEQFF.